Listed here are 22 T cell receptor beta chains from one sample, sequenced in a study of siplizumab effects on memory and regulatory T cells. TCRdb keeps only in-frame clones here, not all; method: immunoSEQ multiplex PCR. The table includes nearly 85,000 clones, just under 95% detected once. The sample comprised CD8+ T cells sorted from blood. These receptors were obtained from a human donor in good health.

V and J are TRBV4-1 and TRBJ2-2, with D perhaps TRBD2 (6 bases). The CDR3 sequence is 16 residues long. Per germline, CDR1 MGHRA and CDR2 YSYEKL. Deletions cut 2 bases from V and 6 bases from J, with 16 bases between. CDR3 residues: CASSQWEPGGPGELFF. The CDR3 DNA reads TGCGCCAGCAGCCAATGGGAGCCCGGAGGGCCCGGGGAGCTGTTTTTT.

CDR3 nucleotides: TGTGCCAGCAGCGTAGAAGGCGGGAGGGCCGGCAATGAGCAGTTCTTC. This sequence encodes CASSVEGGRAGNEQFF. The V call is TRBV9, the J call TRBJ2-1, with TRBD2 matching over 9 bases. CDR1 and CDR2 (germline): SGDLS, YYNGEE. V dropped 0 bases and J dropped 6; count of bases not matched to a gene: 7. The CDR3 is 16 amino acids.

The sample holds a few counts of this clone. The chain links TRBV4-2 to TRBJ1-5, with no clear D. V was pared by 0 bases and J by 6 bases, with 6 bases between. In germline, CDR1 is LGHNA, CDR2 YNFKEQ. The CDR3 sequence is 13 residues long. The DNA for the CDR3 is TGTGCCAGCAGCCAAGATTGGGGTCAGCCCCAGCATTTT. Translating gives CASSQDWGQPQHF.

V usage is TRBV19 and J usage is TRBJ2-2, with D possibly matching TRBD1 (5 bases). Germline CDR1 is LNHDA and CDR2 is SQIVND (reference sequence). V lost 4 bases to trimming and J lost 8 bases, with 14 bases between them. This CDR3 region has 14 residues. The CDR3 sequence: CASSTQGRLGELFF. CDR3 DNA sequence: TGTGCCAGTAGTACCCAGGGTCGTCTAGGGGAGCTGTTTTTT.

In regard to this clone: Lacking the conserved final phenylalanine or tryptophan, this CDR3 likely reflects a read error. It is unclear where the CDR3 begins or ends on the DNA, so no DNA is shown, and the CDR3 is as TCRdb lists it. V usage is TRBV2 and J usage is TRBJ1-1; no check of the table's D call, TRBD1, against the DNA was made. Germline values: CDR1 SNHLY, CDR2 FYNNEI. The CDR3 is 13 amino acids in total, end residues counted. CDR3 sequence: CASSSTGHRGFVL.

V and J are TRBV9 and TRBJ2-1; 8 bases are a match to TRBD2. The CDR3 has 14 amino acids. CDR1 is SGDLS and CDR2 is YYNGEE in the germline V gene. V lost 3 bases and J lost 5; bases outside the gene matches: 4. CDR3 in amino acids: CASSAGLAHNEQFF. The DNA for the CDR3 is TGTGCCAGCAGCGCCGGACTAGCCCACAATGAGCAGTTCTTC.

This clone was observed a single time. The chain recombines TRBV6-5 with TRBJ2-3; 7 positions agree with TRBD2. V trimming: 4 bases; J trimming: 5 bases; junction bases outside the gene matches: 12. The germline gives CDR1 MNHEY, CDR2 SVGAGI. CDR3 size: 16 residues. The DNA of the CDR3 is TGTGCCAGCAGTTTACCCTCCAGGGACTACGGAGATACGCAGTATTTT. Encoded protein: CASSLPSRDYGDTQYF.

The chain uses TRBV2 and TRBJ2-3; TRBD2 agrees at 7 bases. Germline V gene sequence: CDR1 SNHLY, CDR2 FYNNEI. The V gene end was trimmed by 3 bases and the J gene end by 3 bases; junction bases not matched to a gene: 6. The CDR3 is made up of 15 amino acids. In nucleotides, the CDR3 is TGTGCCAGCAGTGATGAGGCGGGAGTAACAGATACGCAGTATTTT. It yields the protein CASSDEAGVTDTQYF.

The chain links TRBV5-1 to TRBJ1-3; D gene ambiguous. Germline lookup yields CDR1 SGHRS and CDR2 YFSETQ. Trimming took 4 bases from V and 2 from J, leaving 10 bases between them. The CDR3 has 14 amino acids. This CDR3 reads CASSLQGTGNTIYF. The CDR3 region has the DNA TGCGCCAGCAGCCTACAAGGGACTGGAAACACCATATATTTT.

This sequence joins TRBV7-2 and TRBJ2-7, with 8 bases identical to TRBD2. This CDR3 is 15 amino acids long. Trimming took 1 base from V and 4 from J; bases not matched to a gene: 6. The germline V gene encodes CDR1 SGHTA and CDR2 FQGNSA. The CDR3 loop is CASSLEVASGYEQYF. In DNA form, the CDR3 reads TGTGCCAGCAGCTTAGAAGTCGCTAGCGGGTACGAGCAGTACTTC.

In DNA form, the CDR3 reads TGTGCCAGCAGTTTTGGGACTAGGAAAGTGTTCGGGGAGCTGTTTTTT. It translates to CASSFGTRKVFGELFF. The chain links TRBV27 to TRBJ2-2, with 8 bases matching TRBD2. The germline gives CDR1 MNHEY, CDR2 SMNVEV (reference sequence). The CDR3 runs to 16 residues. Trimming cost V 3 bases and J 7 bases; bases outside gene matches: 10.

Written as DNA, the CDR3 is TGTGCCAGCAGTTACTCAGCGGGAGAAACCTACAATGAGCAGTTCTTC. Protein sequence: CASSYSAGETYNEQFF. This sequence joins TRBV6-5 and TRBJ2-1; 8 bases are shared with TRBD2. CDR1 is MNHEY and CDR2 is SVGAGI in the germline V gene. The length of the CDR3 is 16 residues. J lost 2 bases, V lost 0 bases, and 3 bases had no gene match.

This clone has more than one count but fewer than ten. This sequence joins TRBV6-1 and TRBJ1-1; D is unclear. The CDR3 contains 13 residues. The germline gives CDR1 MNHNS, CDR2 SASEGT. V dropped 5 bases and J dropped 3 bases, with 10 bases sitting between them. CDR3 protein: CASSMEVHTEAFF. CDR3 DNA sequence: TGTGCCAGCAGTATGGAGGTGCACACTGAAGCTTTCTTT.

This rearrangement joins TRBV5-6 to TRBJ2-2, with TRBD1 identical over 7 bases. The germline V gene encodes CDR1 SGHDT and CDR2 YYEEEE. CDR3 size: 16 residues. After removal of 4 bases from V and 1 base from J, the junction contained 7 bases not matched to a gene. CDR3 protein: CASSRSRDRNTGELFF. The CDR3, as DNA: TGTGCCAGCAGCCGAAGTAGGGACAGGAACACCGGGGAGCTGTTTTTT.

The V gene is TRBV9, the J gene TRBJ2-2; 9 bases are a match to TRBD2. Looked up from germline, CDR1 is SGDLS and CDR2 is YYNGEE. J gave up 5 bases and V 2 bases, and 7 bases lay outside the gene matches. The CDR3 is made up of 16 amino acids. The CDR3 is CASSVSGSYGTGELFF. CDR3 sequence (DNA): TGTGCCAGCAGCGTTAGCGGGAGCTACGGTACCGGGGAGCTGTTTTTT.

The J gene is TRBJ2-7, the V gene TRBV14; D ambiguous. Germline loops: CDR1 SGHDN, CDR2 FVKESK. The CDR3 has 16 amino acids. The V and J ends lost 0 bases and 0 bases respectively, with 12 bases between them. CDR3 sequence: CASSQEYSHHSYEQYF. The CDR3 DNA reads TGTGCCAGCAGCCAAGAGTACTCTCACCACTCCTACGAGCAGTACTTC.

This chain joins TRBV28 and TRBJ2-7; 7 bases are a match to TRBD2. CDR3 size: 16 residues. V lost 7 bases, J lost 0 bases, and 12 bases stayed unmatched. Germline V gives CDR1 MDHEN, CDR2 SYDVKM. The DNA of the CDR3 is TGTGCCAGCATCAAGGCCCTAGCGGTTAGCTCCTACGAGCAGTACTTC. Amino acids: CASIKALAVSSYEQYF.

CDR3 coding DNA: TGTGCCAGCAGCTTAGTGGGGCGGGAGGTACCCTACGAGCAGTACTTC. This translates into CASSLVGREVPYEQYF. V gene TRBV7-9 combines with J gene TRBJ2-7; TRBD2 matches 8 bases. In germline, CDR1 is SEHNR, CDR2 FQNEAQ (reference sequence). V trimming: 1 base; J trimming: 2 bases; junction bases outside the gene matches: 7. This CDR3 spans 16 amino acids.

V usage is TRBV6-5 and J usage is TRBJ1-2; 8 bases agree with TRBD1. The CDR3 runs 15 residues. In germline, CDR1 is MNHEY, CDR2 SVGAGI. The V and J ends lost 0 bases and 6 bases, in that order; junction bases with no gene match: 6. The CDR3 reads CASSYSDRVTNGYTF. DNA for the CDR3: TGTGCCAGCAGTTACTCGGACAGGGTTACTAATGGCTACACCTTC.

The chain combines TRBV6-4 with TRBJ2-7; 11 bases match TRBD2. Germline values: CDR1 MRHNA, CDR2 SNTAGT. CDR3 length: 19 residues. J lost 3 bases, V lost 4 bases, and 17 bases had no gene match. Written as DNA, the CDR3 is TGTGCCAGCAGTGGAACTAGCGGGAGTCAAGGGGATGTTAGCTACGAGCAGTACTTC. Amino acid sequence: CASSGTSGSQGDVSYEQYF.

The CDR3 sequence: CASSLDKNEQFF. The CDR3 DNA sequence: TGTGCCAGCAGCCTCGACAAAAATGAGCAGTTCTTC. The V gene is TRBV9, the J gene TRBJ2-1; no definite D call. The CDR3 runs 12 residues. V lost 4 bases, J lost 7 bases, and 9 bases lay in between. The germline CDR1 and CDR2 sequences are SGDLS and YYNGEE.

This chain links TRBV11-2 with TRBJ1-1; 8 nucleotides align to TRBD1. Germline loops: CDR1 SGHAT, CDR2 FQNNGV. V trimming: 5 bases; J trimming: 6 bases; junction bases outside the gene matches: 8. The CDR3 contains 14 residues. The CDR3 DNA sequence: TGTGCCAGCAGCCCGAACGACAGGGGCCCTGAAGCTTTCTTT. Translation: CASSPNDRGPEAFF.